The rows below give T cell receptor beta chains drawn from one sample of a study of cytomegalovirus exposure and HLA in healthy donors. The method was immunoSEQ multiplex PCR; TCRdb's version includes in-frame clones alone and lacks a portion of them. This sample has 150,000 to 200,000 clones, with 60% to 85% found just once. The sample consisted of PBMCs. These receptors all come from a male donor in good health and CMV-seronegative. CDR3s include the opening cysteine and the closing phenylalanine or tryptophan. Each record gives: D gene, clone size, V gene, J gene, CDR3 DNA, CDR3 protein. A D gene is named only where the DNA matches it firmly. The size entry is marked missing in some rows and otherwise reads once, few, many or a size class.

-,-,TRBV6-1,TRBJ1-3,TGTGCCAGCAGTGGACGCGAGGGCCCGAACACCATATATTTT,CASSGREGPNTIYF
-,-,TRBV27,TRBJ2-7,TGTGCCAGCAGTTTATCTGTGACTAGGGTCGGGTTAGAAAGGCAGTACTTC,CASSLSVTRVGLERQYF
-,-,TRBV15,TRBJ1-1,TGTGCCACCAGCAGAGGGCAGGGGTTGGACACTGAAGCTTTCTTT,CATSRGQGLDTEAFF
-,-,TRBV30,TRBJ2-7,TGTGCCTGGAGCGGAGGAGGACGGACCACCTACGAGCAGTACTTC,CAWSGGGRTTYEQYF
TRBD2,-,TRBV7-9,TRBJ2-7,TGTGCCAGCAGCTTTTCCGGGACTAGCGGGTCGCCCCTCGAGCAGTACTTC,CASSFSGTSGSPLEQYF
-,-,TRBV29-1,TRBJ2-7,TGCAGCGTTGATACAGGGGGGGTTTACGAGCAGTACTTC,CSVDTGGVYEQYF
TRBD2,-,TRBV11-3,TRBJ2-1,TGTGCCAGCAGCTTGGGACTAGCGTCCTACAATGAGCAGTTCTTC,CASSLGLASYNEQFF
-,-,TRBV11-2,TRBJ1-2,TGTGCCAGCAGCTTGCGGGTCCACTTCTATGGCTACACCTTC,CASSLRVHFYGYTF
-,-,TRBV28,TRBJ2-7,TGTGCCAGCAGCTCAACTCCGGGGAGCTCCTACGAGCAGTACTTC,CASSSTPGSSYEQYF
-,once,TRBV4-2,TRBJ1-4,TGTGCCAGCAGCCAAGGGGGAGGTGAAAAACTGTTTTTT,CASSQGGGEKLFF
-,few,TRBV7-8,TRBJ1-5,TGTGCCAGCAGCTTAAATGATGACTTGGCCCAGCATTTT,CASSLNDDLAQHF
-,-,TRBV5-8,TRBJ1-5,TGTGCCAGCAGCTTGGGACAGGCCCACTCCCAGCCCCAGCATTTT,CASSLGQAHSQPQHF
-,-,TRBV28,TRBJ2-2,TGTGCCAGCAGTTCCGGGGACACCGGGGAGCTGTTTTTT,CASSSGDTGELFF
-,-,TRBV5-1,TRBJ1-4,TGCGCCAGCAGCTCCGGGAGTGAAAAACTGTTTTTT,CASSSGSEKLFF
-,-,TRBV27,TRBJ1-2,TGTGCCAGCAGACTTTCTCGGGGGACTGGGATTTGCACCTTC,CASRLSRGTGICTF
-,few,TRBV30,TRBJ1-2,TGTGCCTGGAGTGGAGGGGGAAAAGACTATGGCTACACCTTC,CAWSGGGKDYGYTF
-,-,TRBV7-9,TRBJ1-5,TGTGCCAGCAGCTCTTGGGGCAGCAATCAGCCCCAGCATTTT,CASSSWGSNQPQHF
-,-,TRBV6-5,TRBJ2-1,TGTGCCAGCAGTCGGACTTTTTCCTACAATGAGCAGTTCTTC,CASSRTFSYNEQFF
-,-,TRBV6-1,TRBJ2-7,TGTGCCAGCAGTGAAGCGGCAGGGGGGACCTACGAGCAGTACTTC,CASSEAAGGTYEQYF
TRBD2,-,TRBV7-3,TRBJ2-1,TGTGCCAGCAGCTCACGACTAGCGGGAGTCTACAATGAGCAGTTCTTC,CASSSRLAGVYNEQFF
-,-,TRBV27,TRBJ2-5,TGTGCCAGCAGTTTCAACGGGAGAGGAGAGACCCAGTACTTC,CASSFNGRGETQYF
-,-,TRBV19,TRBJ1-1,TGTGCCAGTAGTGTCCGTCTGAACACTGAAGCTTTCTTT,CASSVRLNTEAFF
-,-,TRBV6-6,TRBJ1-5,TGTGCCAGCAGTTATGACAGAAATCAGCCCCAGCATTTT,CASSYDRNQPQHF
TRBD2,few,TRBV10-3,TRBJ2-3,TGTGCCATCAATGTCCTAGCGGGGAGCACAGATACGCAGTATTTT,CAINVLAGSTDTQYF
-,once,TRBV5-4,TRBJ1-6,TGTGCCAGCAGCTTCGGGAACTCACCCCTCCACTTT,CASSFGNSPLHF
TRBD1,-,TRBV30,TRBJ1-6,TGTGCCTGGCTTCTCGGGGACAGGGCCTCCTATAATTCACCCCTCCACTTT,CAWLLGDRASYNSPLHF
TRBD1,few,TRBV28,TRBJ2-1,TGTGCCAGCAGTTCTCCAGGGACAGGGTGGCATGAGCAGTTCTTC,CASSSPGTGWHEQFF
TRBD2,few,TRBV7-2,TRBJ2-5,TGTGCCAGCAGCTTCCCGGGGGGGGTTTCCAAAGAGACCCAGTACTTC,CASSFPGGVSKETQYF
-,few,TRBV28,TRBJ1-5,TGTGCCAGCAGCCTGACGGGGGTTGGTAGCAATCAGCCCCAGCATTTT,CASSLTGVGSNQPQHF
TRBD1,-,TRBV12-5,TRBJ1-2,TGTGCTAGTGGTCCAGGGACAGGGGAAGGGAATGGCTACACCTTC,CASGPGTGEGNGYTF
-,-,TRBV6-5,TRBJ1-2,TGTGCCAGCAGTTATTCCCCTCCCGACAGAAACTATGGCTACACCTTC,CASSYSPPDRNYGYTF
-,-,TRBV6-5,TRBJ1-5,TGTGCCAGCAGTTACTCGACAGCAAGTAATCAGCCCCAGCATTTT,CASSYSTASNQPQHF
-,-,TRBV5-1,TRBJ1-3,TGCGCCAGCAGTCGCGGCGACTCTGGAAACACCATATATTTT,CASSRGDSGNTIYF
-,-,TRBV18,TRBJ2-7,TGTGCCAGCTCCCCTCCGGGGGAATGGGAGCAGTACTTC,CASSPPGEWEQYF
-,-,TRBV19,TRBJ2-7,TGTGCCAGTAGTCAACCCCGGCAGATAGGGGCCGAGCAGTACTTC,CASSQPRQIGAEQYF
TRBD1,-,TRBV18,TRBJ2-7,TGTGCCAGCTCACAAAGACAGGGCCCCTACGAGCAGTACTTC,CASSQRQGPYEQYF
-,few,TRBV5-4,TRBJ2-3,TGTGCCAGCAGCCTTAGCGGAAGCACAGATACGCAGTATTTT,CASSLSGSTDTQYF
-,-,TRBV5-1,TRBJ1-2,TGCGCCAGCAGCTTTACAGAAACCTATGGCTACACCTTC,CASSFTETYGYTF
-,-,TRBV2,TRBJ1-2,TGTGCCAGCAGTGAAGGAAGGGGGGGGTGGGATGGCTACACCTTC,CASSEGRGGWDGYTF
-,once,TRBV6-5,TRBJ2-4,TGTGCCAGCAGTTACCATCCCGGGGTAGCCAAAAACATTCAGTACTTC,CASSYHPGVAKNIQYF
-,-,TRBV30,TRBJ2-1,TGTGCCTGGAGTGTGGCAGTCGAGCAGTTCTTC,CAWSVAVEQFF
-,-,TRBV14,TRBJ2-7,TGTGCCAGCAGCCAAGAAGGGGACTACGAGCAGTACTTC,CASSQEGDYEQYF
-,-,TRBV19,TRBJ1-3,TGTGCCAGTAGTATCCAGTTGGGGGGAGCTCGCTCTGGAAACACCATATATTTT,CASSIQLGGARSGNTIYF
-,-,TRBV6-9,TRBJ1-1,TGTGCCAGCAGTTATTCCTCTGAAGCTTTCTTT,CASSYSSEAFF
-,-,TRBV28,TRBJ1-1,TGTGCCAGCAGTTTATTCCGGGAAGCTTTCTTT,CASSLFREAFF
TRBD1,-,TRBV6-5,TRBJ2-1,TGTGCCAGCAGTCTCTACAGGGGGTACAATGAGCAGTTCTTC,CASSLYRGYNEQFF
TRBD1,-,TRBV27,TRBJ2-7,TGTGCCAGCAGTTTATACGTGACAGGGGGGTACGAGCAGTACTTC,CASSLYVTGGYEQYF
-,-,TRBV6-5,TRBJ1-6,TGTGCCAGCAGTTACTCGATCTCTGGAGGGTATTCACCCCTCCACTTT,CASSYSISGGYSPLHF
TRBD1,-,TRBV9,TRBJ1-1,TGTGCCAGCAGCGCGTGGGACAGTATGAACACTGAAGCTTTCTTT,CASSAWDSMNTEAFF
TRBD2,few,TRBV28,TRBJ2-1,TGTGCCAGCAGTTTATTAACCGCGGGAGGGCCCAATGAGCAGTTCTTC,CASSLLTAGGPNEQFF
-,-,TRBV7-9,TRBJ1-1,TGTGCCAGCAGCTTATTAGGGGGAAACACTGAAGCTTTCTTT,CASSLLGGNTEAFF
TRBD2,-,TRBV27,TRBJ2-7,TGTGCCAGCAGTTGGGTAGCGGGGAGCTCCTACGAGCAGTACTTC,CASSWVAGSSYEQYF
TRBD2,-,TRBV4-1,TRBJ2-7,TGCGCCAGCAGCCATCCAGCGGGGAATTACGAGCAGTACTTC,CASSHPAGNYEQYF
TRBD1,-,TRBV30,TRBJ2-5,TGTGCCCGGGCCCGGGACAGGGAGAGGACCCAGTACTTC,CARARDRERTQYF
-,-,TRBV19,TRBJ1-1,TGTGCCAGTAGTATCGCTCCCGGGTTCGGCACTGAAGCTTTCTTT,CASSIAPGFGTEAFF
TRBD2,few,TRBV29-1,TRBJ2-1,TGCAGCGTTCAAGGGCGGGGGGCCTACAATGAGCAGTTCTTC,CSVQGRGAYNEQFF
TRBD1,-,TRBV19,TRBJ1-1,TGTGCCAGTAGTGACGGCGAGACAGGGGACACTGAAGCTTTCTTT,CASSDGETGDTEAFF
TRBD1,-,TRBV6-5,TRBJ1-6,TGTGCCAGCAGTACCGGGACAGACGAGAGTTCACCCCTCCACTTT,CASSTGTDESSPLHF
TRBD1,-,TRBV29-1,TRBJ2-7,TGCAGCGTTGACGCCCGTGACAGGGGGCCCTACGAGCAGTACTTC,CSVDARDRGPYEQYF
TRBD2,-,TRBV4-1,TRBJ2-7,TGCGCCAGCAGCCGAGCGACCGGGACTAGCGGCTACGAGCAGTACTTC,CASSRATGTSGYEQYF